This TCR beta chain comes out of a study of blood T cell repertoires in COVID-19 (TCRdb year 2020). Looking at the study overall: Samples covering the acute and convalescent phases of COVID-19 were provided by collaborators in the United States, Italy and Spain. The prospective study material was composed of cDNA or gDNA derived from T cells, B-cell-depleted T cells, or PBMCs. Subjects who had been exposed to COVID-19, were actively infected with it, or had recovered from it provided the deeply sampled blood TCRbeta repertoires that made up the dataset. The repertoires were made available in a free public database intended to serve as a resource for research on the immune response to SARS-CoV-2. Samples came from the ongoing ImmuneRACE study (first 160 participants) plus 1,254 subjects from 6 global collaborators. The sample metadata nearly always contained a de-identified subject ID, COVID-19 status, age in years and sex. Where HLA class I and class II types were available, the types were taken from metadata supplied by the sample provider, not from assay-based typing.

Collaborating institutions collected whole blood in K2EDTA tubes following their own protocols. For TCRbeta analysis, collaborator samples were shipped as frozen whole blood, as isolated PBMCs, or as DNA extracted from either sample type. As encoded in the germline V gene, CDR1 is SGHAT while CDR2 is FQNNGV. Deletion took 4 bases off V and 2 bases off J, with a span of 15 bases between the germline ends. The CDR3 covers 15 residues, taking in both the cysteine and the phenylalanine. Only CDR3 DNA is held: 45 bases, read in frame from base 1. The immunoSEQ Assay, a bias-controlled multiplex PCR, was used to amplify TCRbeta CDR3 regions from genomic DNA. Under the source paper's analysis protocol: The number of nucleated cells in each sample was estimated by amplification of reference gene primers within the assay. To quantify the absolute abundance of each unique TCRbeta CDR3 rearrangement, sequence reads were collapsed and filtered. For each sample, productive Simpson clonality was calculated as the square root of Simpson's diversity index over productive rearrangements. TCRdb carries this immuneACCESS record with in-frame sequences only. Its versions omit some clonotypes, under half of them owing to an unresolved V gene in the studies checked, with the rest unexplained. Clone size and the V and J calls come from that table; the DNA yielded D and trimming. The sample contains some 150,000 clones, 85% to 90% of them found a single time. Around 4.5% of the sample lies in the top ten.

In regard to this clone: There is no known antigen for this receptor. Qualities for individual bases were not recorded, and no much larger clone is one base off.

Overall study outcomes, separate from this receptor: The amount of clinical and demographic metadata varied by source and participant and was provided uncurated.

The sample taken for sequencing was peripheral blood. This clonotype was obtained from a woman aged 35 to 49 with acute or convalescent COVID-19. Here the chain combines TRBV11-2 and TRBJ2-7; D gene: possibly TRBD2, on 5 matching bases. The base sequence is TGTGCCAGCAGCTCCCACGCGGGTTACCCCTACGAGCAGTACTTC. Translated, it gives CASSSHAGYPYEQYF.